The 20 T cell receptor beta chains below come from one sample, sequenced in a study of blood T cell repertoires in COVID-19. The protocol was immunoSEQ multiplex PCR, while the TCRdb copy is restricted to in-frame clones and leaves out a portion. The sample yields roughly 79,000 clones, almost 85% seen once. Sequenced sample: peripheral blood. The receptors here all came from a human donor in a cohort sampled during active COVID-19.

This clone was seen more than once but under ten times. The V gene is TRBV24-1, the J gene TRBJ2-7; the match to TRBD1 covers 10 bases. The V segment lost 0 bases and the J segment 9 bases; nucleotides outside the gene matches: 10. This CDR3 is 16 amino acids long. In germline, CDR1 is KGHDR, CDR2 SFDVKD. CDR3 DNA: TGTGCCACCAGTGATTTGCGGGACAGGGGCCTCCCTGGGCAGTACTTC. Translating it yields CATSDLRDRGLPGQYF.

The rearrangement joins TRBV5-1 to TRBJ1-6; maybe TRBD1 (6 bases). V lost 4 bases and J lost 9, with 14 bases in between. Looked up from germline, CDR1 is SGHRS and CDR2 is YFSETQ. The CDR3 extends over 14 amino acids. CDR3 amino acids: CASSPSGDTSPLHF. In DNA, the CDR3 is TGCGCCAGCAGCCCCTCAGGGGATACTTCACCCCTCCACTTT.

This clone was observed a single time. The chain links TRBV6-2 or TRBV6-3 to TRBJ1-2, with TRBD1 matching over 7 bases. Germline-derived CDR1 and CDR2 are MNHEY and SVGEGT. The CDR3 has 16 amino acids. V shed 2 bases and J 1 base; nucleotides not matched to a gene: 7. The CDR3 loop reads CASSYTQGQINYGYTF. In DNA form, the CDR3 reads TGTGCCAGCAGTTACACGCAGGGACAGATTAACTATGGCTACACCTTC.

The chain carries TRBV20-1 and TRBJ2-5; no reliable D call. CDR1 is DFQATT, CDR2 SNEGSKA, per germline (reference sequence). Trimming stripped 6 bases from V and 3 bases from J, with 8 bases between. The CDR3 covers 11 residues. CDR3 coding DNA: TGCAGTGCAAAGACTGAAGAGACCCAGTACTTC. Its protein product is CSAKTEETQYF.

The J gene is TRBJ2-4, the V gene TRBV19; tentative D call: TRBD1 (5 bases). Germline CDR1 and CDR2: LNHDA and SQIVND (reference sequence). V was pared by 3 bases and J by 0 bases, with 15 bases between. This CDR3 has 17 amino acids. The DNA for the CDR3 is TGTGCCAGTAGTATCTACTTAGGGGCCCTAGCCAAAAACATTCAGTACTTC. It encodes CASSIYLGALAKNIQYF.

The CDR3 sequence is CASSNSGGTDTQYF. As DNA, the CDR3 is TGTGCCAGCAGCAATAGCGGGGGCACAGATACGCAGTATTTT. The rearrangement links TRBV7-2 to TRBJ2-3; 8 nucleotides align to TRBD2. The CDR3 totals 14 residues. Germline assignment: CDR1 SGHTA and CDR2 FQGNSA. Germline trimming cut 5 bases from V and 1 base from J; bases unmatched to any gene: 2.

The rearrangement links TRBV9 to TRBJ2-3; 7 bases match TRBD1. The trim removed 7 bases at V and 4 bases at J, leaving 12 bases unmatched. The germline V gene encodes CDR1 SGDLS and CDR2 YYNGEE. The CDR3 totals 15 residues. As DNA, the CDR3 is TGTGCCAGCGGCGCCGGGGACAGAGCAGCAGATACGCAGTATTTT. This encodes CASGAGDRAADTQYF.

The rearrangement links TRBV4-2 to TRBJ2-7; TRBD2 agrees at 9 bases. This CDR3 has 17 amino acids. CDR1 is LGHNA, CDR2 YNFKEQ, per germline. With 4 bases clipped from V and 3 bases from J, the junction kept 13 bases outside the gene matches. CDR3 nucleotides: TGTGCCAGCAGCCGATCCTTAGCGGGGGCGACAGACTACGAGCAGTACTTC. This translates into CASSRSLAGATDYEQYF.

The V and J genes are TRBV7-8 and TRBJ2-1; 10 bases are a match to TRBD2. Trimming removed 1 base from V and 15 bases from J; junction bases left unmatched: 6. The CDR3 length is 13 residues. Germline V gene data show CDR1 as SGHVS and CDR2 as FQNEAQ. This CDR3 is CASSLVAGGPPFF. The CDR3 DNA is TGTGCCAGCAGCTTAGTAGCGGGGGGACCCCCGTTCTTC.

This sequence joins TRBV6-2 or TRBV6-3 and TRBJ2-7, with D unresolved. Per germline, CDR1 MNHEY and CDR2 SVGEGT. The CDR3 is made up of 16 amino acids. V lost 5 bases and J 1 base, leaving 18 bases between the germline ends. The chain's CDR3 is CASSVAGSSVSYEQYF. CDR3 bases: TGTGCCAGCAGTGTGGCCGGGTCCTCCGTTTCCTACGAGCAGTACTTC.

The V call is TRBV11-1, the J call TRBJ1-2; D not certain. The CDR3 totals 12 residues. The germline V gene encodes CDR1 SGHAT and CDR2 FQDESV (reference sequence). The V gene lost 6 bases and the J gene lost 4 bases, with 9 bases spanning the gap. The DNA for the CDR3 is TGTGCCAGCAGTGCGCGGAGCTATGGCTACACCTTC. This codes for CASSARSYGYTF.

The chain combines TRBV7-2 with TRBJ2-7, with 8 bases lining up with TRBD2. CDR1 and CDR2 from the germline V gene are SGHTA and FQGNSA. The CDR3 runs to 14 residues. The V segment lost 5 bases and the J segment 2 bases; nucleotides outside the gene matches: 5. In DNA, the CDR3 is TGTGCCAGCAGCCCAGTCGGGGGGGCCTACGAGCAGTACTTC. Translation gives CASSPVGGAYEQYF.

This chain links TRBV28 with TRBJ2-7; 7 bases line up with TRBD1. The CDR3 runs 17 residues. The V gene's germline CDR1 is MDHEN and CDR2 SYDVKM. Trimming removed 7 bases from V and 2 bases from J; junction bases left unmatched: 17. In DNA form, the CDR3 reads TGTGCCAGCAACCTCCACCTTACCGGGACAGTAACCTACGAGCAGTACTTC. Its translation is CASNLHLTGTVTYEQYF.

The J gene is TRBJ2-7, the V gene TRBV7-9; the D gene is possibly TRBD1 (6 bases). Germline V gene data show CDR1 as SEHNR and CDR2 as FQNEAQ (reference sequence). This CDR3 is built from 14 residues. Between the trimmed V and J ends, which lost 5 bases and 0 bases, there was a span of 11 bases. As DNA, the CDR3 is TGTGCCAGCAGCCCGGGACAAAGCTCCTACGAGCAGTACTTC. Protein sequence: CASSPGQSSYEQYF.

V and J are TRBV7-2 and TRBJ1-2, with TRBD1 matching 8 bases. The J segment lost 2 bases and the V segment lost 2 bases, leaving 4 bases of the junction unmatched. CDR3 length: 15 residues. CDR1 is SGHTA, CDR2 FQGNSA, per germline. The CDR3 sequence is CASSLLRTGNYGYTF. In nucleotides, the CDR3 is TGTGCCAGCAGCTTACTACGGACAGGGAACTATGGCTACACCTTC.

The chain joins TRBV3-1 (or the pseudogene TRBV3-2) to TRBJ2-3, with D perhaps TRBD2 (7 bases). Trimming pared 6 bases from V and 0 bases from J, leaving 16 bases between. Germline V gene sequence: CDR1 LGHDT, CDR2 YNNKEL (reference sequence). CDR3 length equals 16 residues. CDR3 region: CASSNRGGPSTDTQYF. CDR3 DNA: TGTGCCAGCAGTAACCGCGGGGGCCCAAGCACAGATACGCAGTATTTT.

The chain links TRBV2 to TRBJ1-2; D is possibly TRBD1 (6 bases). Germline V CDR1 and CDR2: SNHLY, FYNNEI. V shed 4 bases and J shed 4 bases, with 19 bases lying between them. The length of the CDR3 is 16 residues. The CDR3 DNA follows: TGTGCCAGCAGTGCACGGACAGCCGCCCTTCTCTATGGCTACACCTTC. Its translation is CASSARTAALLYGYTF.

This clone was detected only once. V is TRBV15 and J is TRBJ2-5; 8 bases agree with TRBD1. The V segment lost 2 bases and the J segment 5 bases; nucleotides outside the gene matches: 1. CDR1 is LNHNV, CDR2 YYDKDF, per germline (reference sequence). CDR3 length: 13 amino acids. CDR3 protein: CATSRQGAETQYF. The CDR3 DNA is TGTGCCACCAGCAGACAGGGGGCCGAGACCCAGTACTTC.

The chain links TRBV7-2 to TRBJ1-1, with TRBD1 identical over 7 bases. The CDR3 totals 14 residues. With V trimmed by 5 bases and J by 0 bases, 3 bases remained unmatched. The germline V gene has CDR1 SGHTA and CDR2 FQGNSA. CDR3 coding DNA: TGTGCCAGCAGCCAGACAGGGATGAACACTGAAGCTTTCTTT. It is translated as CASSQTGMNTEAFF.

V gene TRBV13 combines with J gene TRBJ2-7; D call uncertain. In germline, CDR1 is PRHDT, CDR2 FYEKMQ (reference sequence). Between the trimmed V and J ends, which lost 4 bases and 0 bases, there was a span of 13 bases. There are 15 residues in the CDR3. CDR3 nucleotides: TGTGCCAGCAGCTCCCCCGACACGAACTCCTACGAGCAGTACTTC. This encodes CASSSPDTNSYEQYF. The full variable domain, with the rest looked up from reference TRBV13 and TRBJ2-7, is AAGVIQSPRHLIKEKRETATLKCYPIPRHDTVYWYQQGPGQDPQFLISFYEKMQSDKGSIPDRFSAQQFSDYHSELNMSSLELGDSALYFCASSSPDTNSYEQYFGPGTRLTVT.